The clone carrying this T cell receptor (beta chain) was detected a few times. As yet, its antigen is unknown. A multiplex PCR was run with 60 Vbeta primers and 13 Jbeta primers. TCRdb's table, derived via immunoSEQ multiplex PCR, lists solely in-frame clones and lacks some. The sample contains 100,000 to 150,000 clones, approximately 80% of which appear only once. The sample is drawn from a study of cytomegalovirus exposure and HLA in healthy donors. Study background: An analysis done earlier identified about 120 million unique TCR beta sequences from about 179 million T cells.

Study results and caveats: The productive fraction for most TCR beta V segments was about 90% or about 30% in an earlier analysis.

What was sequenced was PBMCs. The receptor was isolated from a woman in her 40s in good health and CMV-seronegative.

CDR3 amino acids: CASSQAIDRVGVVNTEAFF. The CDR3 DNA reads as TGCGCCAGCAGCCAAGCAATCGACAGGGTTGGGGTAGTGAACACTGAAGCTTTCTTT. The chain employs TRBV4-1 and TRBJ1-1; 7 bases agree with TRBD1. Germline CDR1 reads MGHRA; CDR2 reads YSYEKL. This CDR3 region has 19 residues. V trimming: 1 base; J trimming: 0 bases; junction bases outside the gene matches: 14.